This TCR beta chain was captured in a study of blood T cell repertoires in COVID-19. Method: immunoSEQ multiplex PCR; TCRdb's copy keeps in-frame clones and lacks some. The sample includes approximately 120,000 clones, roughly 91% of them seen just once. The V end was cut by 1 base, the J end by 5 bases, with 3 bases between. The CDR3 runs to 12 residues. Per the germline V gene, CDR1 is SEHNR and CDR2 is FQNEAQ (reference sequence). This TCR derives from a human donor in a cohort sampled during active COVID-19. This chain connects TRBV7-9 to TRBJ2-1; no definite D call. Sequencing used peripheral blood. Here the CDR3 DNA reads TGTGCCAGCAGCTTAGTAAACAATGAGCAGTTCTTC. Translating it yields CASSLVNNEQFF.